This TCR beta chain was sequenced in a study of technical replicates of blood from several donors. Method: immunoSEQ multiplex PCR; TCRdb's copy keeps in-frame clones and lacks some. Of around 100,000 clones in the sample, around 96% were seen once. The length of the CDR3 is 15 residues. Trimming took 5 bases from V and 4 from J, leaving 15 bases between them. The germline V gene has CDR1 MRHNA and CDR2 SNTAGT. The receptor was derived from a human donor in good health. The chain combines TRBV6-4 with TRBJ2-1, with TRBD2 as a possible D gene (5 bases). The source material was T cells isolated from PBMCs. The CDR3 nucleotides are TGTGCCAGCAGTACAATCCCGGGCGGGTACAATGAGCAGTTCTTC. It codes for CASSTIPGGYNEQFF.